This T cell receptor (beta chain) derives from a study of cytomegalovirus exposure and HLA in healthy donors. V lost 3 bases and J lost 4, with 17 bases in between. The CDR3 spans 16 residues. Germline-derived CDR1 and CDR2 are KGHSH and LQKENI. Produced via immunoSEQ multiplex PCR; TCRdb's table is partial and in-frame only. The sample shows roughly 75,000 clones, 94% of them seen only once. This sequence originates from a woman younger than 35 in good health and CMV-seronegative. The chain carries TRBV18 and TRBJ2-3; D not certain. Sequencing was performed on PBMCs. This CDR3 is CASSPPLRPSPDTQYF. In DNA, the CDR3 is TGTGCCAGCTCACCGCCCTTGCGGCCCTCCCCAGATACGCAGTATTTT.